Below, one T cell receptor (beta chain) is given with its context. This sample is part of a study of blood T cell repertoires in COVID-19. About the research overall: Collection of acute and convalescent COVID-19 samples took place in the United States, Italy and Spain.

Sequenced by immunoSEQ multiplex PCR; TCRdb stores in-frame clones only, minus some. The sample has about 320,000 clones, 75% to 85% seen once. Germline V CDR1 and CDR2: LGHDT, YNNKEL (reference sequence). V lost 4 bases to trimming and J lost 5 bases, with 20 bases between them. The CDR3 is 16 amino acids. The sequencing input was peripheral blood. V and J are TRBV3-1 (or the pseudogene TRBV3-2) and TRBJ1-1; perhaps TRBD1 as D (6 bases). The sequence was obtained from a human donor in a cohort sampled during active COVID-19. The CDR3 is CASSPRDTNGRTEAFF. DNA of the CDR3: TGTGCCAGCAGCCCCCGGGACACAAACGGGCGGACTGAAGCTTTCTTT.